The rows below give T cell receptor beta chains drawn from one sample of a study of T cell responses to AZD1222 COVID-19 vaccine. TCRdb's copy holds only in-frame clones and misses some; the assay was immunoSEQ multiplex PCR. The table includes 140,000 to 150,000 clones, just over 90% detected once. Sample: peripheral blood, taken on day 0 of AZD1222 vaccination. These TCRs come from an adult in good health. Each CDR3 is given with its conserved first and last residue. The D gene is left open where the match is weak. Only part of the rows carry a size: once, few, many, or a class if the clone is expanded.

.	TRBV11-3	few	TRBJ1-6	TGTGCCAGCAGCTTAGAAGGGGGTTTTTCACCCCTCCACTTT	CASSLEGGFSPLHF
TRBD2	TRBV18	.	TRBJ2-3	TGTGCCAGCACAGAATCTAGCGGCGGCTCAGATACGCAGTATTTT	CASTESSGGSDTQYF
TRBD2	TRBV7-3	.	TRBJ2-2	TGTGCCAGCAGCTACTTCAGCGGGGGCGACACCGGGGAGCTGTTTTTT	CASSYFSGGDTGELFF
.	TRBV29-1	.	TRBJ2-7	TGCAGTCAGGACGAGCAGTACTTC	CSQDEQYF
.	TRBV18	.	TRBJ1-1	TGTGCCAGCTCACCAGACTTAGGGAGCACTGAAGCTTTCTTT	CASSPDLGSTEAFF
.	TRBV19	.	TRBJ1-5	TGTGCCAGTAGTATATATCCAGGGGAGAACAATCAGCCCCAGCATTTT	CASSIYPGENNQPQHF
.	TRBV5-5	.	TRBJ1-3	TGTGCCAGCAGCTTGGAGTTGCAGCCTGGAAACACCATATATTTT	CASSLELQPGNTIYF
TRBD1	TRBV28	.	TRBJ1-2	TGTGCCAGCAGTCCAGCGGACAGGAACATCTATGGCTACACCTTC	CASSPADRNIYGYTF
TRBD1	TRBV2	.	TRBJ1-6	TGTGCCAGCAGTAAGCACGCGGCAGGGGGCTATAATTCACCCCTCCACTTT	CASSKHAAGGYNSPLHF
.	TRBV12-3/TRBV12-4	.	TRBJ1-2	TGTGCCAGCAGTTTTGGGGGGGCGTATGGCTACACCTTC	CASSFGGAYGYTF
TRBD1	TRBV19	.	TRBJ1-2	TGTGCCAGTAGTATAATTCCGGGACAGCGAACAGCACACTATGGCTACACCTTC	CASSIIPGQRTAHYGYTF
.	TRBV24-1	.	TRBJ1-5	TGTGCCACCAGTGAACAGACAGGCCAGCCCCAGCATTTT	CATSEQTGQPQHF
.	TRBV19	.	TRBJ1-5	TGTGCCAGTAGTATCTTTAGGGGAAGTTATCAGCCCCAGCATTTT	CASSIFRGSYQPQHF
.	TRBV2	.	TRBJ1-5	TGTGCCAGCAGTGGGGACACCTCACCGCCCCAGCATTTT	CASSGDTSPPQHF
.	TRBV4-1	.	TRBJ1-3	TGCGCCAGCAGCCAAGGTCACTCTGGAAACACCATATATTTT	CASSQGHSGNTIYF
.	TRBV3-1/TRBV3-2	.	TRBJ1-2	TGTGCCAGCAGCCAGAAGACAAGGGTTGGGAGCGAACGCTACACCTTC	CASSQKTRVGSERYTF
TRBD1	TRBV27	.	TRBJ1-6	TGTGCCAGCAGTCCGCCGACAGGGGGCCATTTTTCACCCCTCCACTTT	CASSPPTGGHFSPLHF
.	TRBV29-1	.	TRBJ2-7	TGCAGCGTTGGAAGGGGCCGCGAGCAGTACTTC	CSVGRGREQYF
TRBD2	TRBV5-1	.	TRBJ2-5	TGCGCCAGCAGCTTCCAGCGGGGGATGGAGACCCAGTACTTC	CASSFQRGMETQYF
.	TRBV30	.	TRBJ1-2	TGTGCCTGGGATCGGGGGGTTTACTATGGCTACACCTTC	CAWDRGVYYGYTF
.	TRBV5-4	.	TRBJ2-2	TGTGCCAGCAGCTTCATTGGGGCGATCCCAACCGGGGAGCTGTTTTTT	CASSFIGAIPTGELFF
.	TRBV23-1	.	TRBJ1-4	TGCGCCCAGCCCAGAACTAATGAAAAACTGTTTTTT	CAQPRTNEKLFF
TRBD1	TRBV19	once	TRBJ1-2	TGTGCCAGTAGTATCGGACAGGGGGCAAGCTATGGCTACACCTTC	CASSIGQGASYGYTF
.	TRBV7-9	.	TRBJ2-7	TGTGCCAGCAGCTACACAGGGCAATGGCAGTACTTC	CASSYTGQWQYF
.	TRBV23-1	once	TRBJ1-1	TGCGCCAGCAGTCACCAGAACACTGAAGCTTTCTTT	CASSHQNTEAFF
.	TRBV29-1	.	TRBJ1-1	TGCAGCGTTTTTTCAGGGCAGGGTGAAGCTTTCTTT	CSVFSGQGEAFF
TRBD1	TRBV7-2	.	TRBJ2-1	TGTGCCAGCAGCTTGGACAGGGACAATGAGCAGTTCTTC	CASSLDRDNEQFF
TRBD2	TRBV10-2	.	TRBJ2-3	TGCGCCAGCAGTGAGCCCGGACTAGCCCGGACAGATACGCAGTATTTT	CASSEPGLARTDTQYF
.	TRBV5-3	.	TRBJ1-1	TGTGCCAGAAGCGGTGGGTCTTTGGGTGAAGCTTTCTTT	CARSGGSLGEAFF
TRBD1	TRBV19	.	TRBJ1-2	TGTGCCACCCTTGACAGGGATTACTATGGCTACACCTTC	CATLDRDYYGYTF
.	TRBV25-1	.	TRBJ1-1	TGTGCCAGCAGTGAATTAAGGAAAGGGATGAACACTGAAGCTTTCTTT	CASSELRKGMNTEAFF
.	TRBV3-1/TRBV3-2	.	TRBJ1-4	TGTGCCAGCAGCCAAGCAACTAATGAAAAACTGTTTTTT	CASSQATNEKLFF
.	TRBV4-3	.	TRBJ2-7	TGCGCCAGCAGCCACCAGTACGAGCAGTACTTC	CASSHQYEQYF
.	TRBV20-1	.	TRBJ2-5	TGCAGTGTTCAGGAAGAGACCCAGTACTTC	CSVQEETQYF